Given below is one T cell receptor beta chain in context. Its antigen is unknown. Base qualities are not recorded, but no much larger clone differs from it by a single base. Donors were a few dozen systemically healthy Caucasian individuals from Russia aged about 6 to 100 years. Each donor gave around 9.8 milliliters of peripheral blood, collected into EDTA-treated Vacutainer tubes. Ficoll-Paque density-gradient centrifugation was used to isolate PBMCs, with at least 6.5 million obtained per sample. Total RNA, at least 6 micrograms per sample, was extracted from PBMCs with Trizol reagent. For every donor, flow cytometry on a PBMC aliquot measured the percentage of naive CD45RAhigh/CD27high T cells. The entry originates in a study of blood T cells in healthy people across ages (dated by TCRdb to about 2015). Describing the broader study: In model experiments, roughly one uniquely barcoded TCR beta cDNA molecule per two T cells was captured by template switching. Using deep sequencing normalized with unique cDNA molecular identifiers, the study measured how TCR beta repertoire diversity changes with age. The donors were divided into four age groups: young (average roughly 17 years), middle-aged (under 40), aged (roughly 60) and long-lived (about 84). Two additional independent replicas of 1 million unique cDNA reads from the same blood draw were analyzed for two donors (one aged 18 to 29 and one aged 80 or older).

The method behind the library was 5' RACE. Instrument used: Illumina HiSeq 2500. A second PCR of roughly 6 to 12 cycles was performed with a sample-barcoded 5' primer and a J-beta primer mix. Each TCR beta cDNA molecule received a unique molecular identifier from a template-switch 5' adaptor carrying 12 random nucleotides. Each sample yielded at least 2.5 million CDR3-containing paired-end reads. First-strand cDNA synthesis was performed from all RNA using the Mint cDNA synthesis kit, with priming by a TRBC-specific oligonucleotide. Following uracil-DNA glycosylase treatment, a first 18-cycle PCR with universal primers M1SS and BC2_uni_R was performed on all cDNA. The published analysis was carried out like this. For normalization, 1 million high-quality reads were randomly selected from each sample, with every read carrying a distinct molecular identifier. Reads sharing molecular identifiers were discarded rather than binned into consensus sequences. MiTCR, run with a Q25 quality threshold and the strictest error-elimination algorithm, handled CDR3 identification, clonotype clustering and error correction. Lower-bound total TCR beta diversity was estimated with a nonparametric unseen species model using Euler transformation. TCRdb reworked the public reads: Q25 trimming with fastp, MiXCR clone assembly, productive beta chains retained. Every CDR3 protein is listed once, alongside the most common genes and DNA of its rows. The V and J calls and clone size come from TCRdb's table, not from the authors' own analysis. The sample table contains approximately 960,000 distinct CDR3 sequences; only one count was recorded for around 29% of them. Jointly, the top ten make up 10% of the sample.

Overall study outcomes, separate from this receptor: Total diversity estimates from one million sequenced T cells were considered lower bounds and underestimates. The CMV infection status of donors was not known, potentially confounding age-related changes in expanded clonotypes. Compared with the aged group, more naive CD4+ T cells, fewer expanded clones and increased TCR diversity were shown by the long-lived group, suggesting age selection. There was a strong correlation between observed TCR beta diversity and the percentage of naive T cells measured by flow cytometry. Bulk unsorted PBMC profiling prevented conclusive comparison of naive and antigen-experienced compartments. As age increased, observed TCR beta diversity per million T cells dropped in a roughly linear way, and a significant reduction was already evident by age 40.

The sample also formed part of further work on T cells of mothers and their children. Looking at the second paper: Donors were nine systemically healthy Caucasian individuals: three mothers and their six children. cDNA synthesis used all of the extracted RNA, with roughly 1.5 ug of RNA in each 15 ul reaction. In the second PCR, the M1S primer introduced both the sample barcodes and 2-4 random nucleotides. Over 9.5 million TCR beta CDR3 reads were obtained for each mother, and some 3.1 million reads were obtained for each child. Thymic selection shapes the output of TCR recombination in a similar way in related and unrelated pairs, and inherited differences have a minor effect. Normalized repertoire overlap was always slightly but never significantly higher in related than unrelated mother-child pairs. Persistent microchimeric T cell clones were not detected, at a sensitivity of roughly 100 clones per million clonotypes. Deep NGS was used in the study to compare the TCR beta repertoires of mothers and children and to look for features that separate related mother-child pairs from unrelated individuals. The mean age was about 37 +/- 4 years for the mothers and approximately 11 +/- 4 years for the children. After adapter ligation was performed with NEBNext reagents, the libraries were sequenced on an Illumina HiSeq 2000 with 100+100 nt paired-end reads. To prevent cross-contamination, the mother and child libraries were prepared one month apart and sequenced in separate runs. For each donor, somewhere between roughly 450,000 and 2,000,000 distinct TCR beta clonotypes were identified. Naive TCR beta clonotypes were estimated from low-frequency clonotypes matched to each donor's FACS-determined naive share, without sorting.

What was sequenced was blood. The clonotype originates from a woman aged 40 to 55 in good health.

The CDR3: CASSPQTDGGYTF. The sequence in DNA is TGTGCCAGCTCACCTCAAACGGATGGTGGCTACACCTTC. This chain is built from TRBV18 and TRBJ1-2; the D gene cannot be named for sure. The CDR3 goes from the cysteine to the phenylalanine over 13 residues. Only CDR3 DNA remains: 39 bases, in frame from the first base. The germline V gene gives CDR1 as KGHSH and CDR2 as LQKENI. The junction shows trimming of 3 bases on V and 7 bases on J, plus 12 bases between the germline ends.